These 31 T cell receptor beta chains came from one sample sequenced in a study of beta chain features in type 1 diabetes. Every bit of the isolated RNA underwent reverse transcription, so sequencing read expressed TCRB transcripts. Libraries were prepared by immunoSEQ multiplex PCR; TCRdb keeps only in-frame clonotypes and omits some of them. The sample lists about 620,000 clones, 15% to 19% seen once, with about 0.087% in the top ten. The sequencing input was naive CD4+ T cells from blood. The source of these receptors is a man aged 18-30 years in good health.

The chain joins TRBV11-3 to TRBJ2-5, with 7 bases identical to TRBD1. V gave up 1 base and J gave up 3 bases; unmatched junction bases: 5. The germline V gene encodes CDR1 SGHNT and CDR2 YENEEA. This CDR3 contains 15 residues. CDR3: CASSLATGTEETQYF. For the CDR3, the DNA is TGTGCCAGCAGCTTAGCCACCGGGACAGAAGAGACCCAGTACTTC.

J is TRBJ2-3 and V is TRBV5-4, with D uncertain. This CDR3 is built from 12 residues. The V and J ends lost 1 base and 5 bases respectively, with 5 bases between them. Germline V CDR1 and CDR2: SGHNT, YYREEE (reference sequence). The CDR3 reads CASSLTLDTQYF. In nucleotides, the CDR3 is TGTGCCAGCAGCTTGACATTAGATACGCAGTATTTT.

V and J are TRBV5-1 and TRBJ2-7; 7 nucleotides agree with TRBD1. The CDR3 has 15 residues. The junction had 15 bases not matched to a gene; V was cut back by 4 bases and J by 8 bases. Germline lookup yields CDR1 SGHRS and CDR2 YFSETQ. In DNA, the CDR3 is TGCGCCAGCAGCCTTGGGATGGGACAGTTCATCAAGCAGTACTTC. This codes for CASSLGMGQFIKQYF.

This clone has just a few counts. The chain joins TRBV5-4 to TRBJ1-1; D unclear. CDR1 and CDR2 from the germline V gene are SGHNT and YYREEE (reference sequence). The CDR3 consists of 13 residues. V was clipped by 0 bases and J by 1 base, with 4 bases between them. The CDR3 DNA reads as TGTGCCAGCAGCTTGGGGCCGAACACTGAAGCTTTCTTT. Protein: CASSLGPNTEAFF.

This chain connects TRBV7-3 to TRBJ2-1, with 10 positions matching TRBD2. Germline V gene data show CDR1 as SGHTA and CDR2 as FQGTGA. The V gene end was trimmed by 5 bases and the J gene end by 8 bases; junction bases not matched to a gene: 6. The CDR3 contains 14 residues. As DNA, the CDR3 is TGTGCCAGCAGCCCGGCGACTAGCGGGTATGAGCAGTTCTTC. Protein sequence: CASSPATSGYEQFF. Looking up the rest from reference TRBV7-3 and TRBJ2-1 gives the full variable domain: GAGVSQTPSNKVTEKGKYVELRCDPISGHTALYWYRQSLGQGPEFLIYFQGTGAADDSGLPNDRFFAVRPEGSVSTLKIQRTERGDSAVYLCASSPATSGYEQFFGPGTRLTVL.

The CDR3 sequence: CASKRGAGDSGNTIYF. In DNA form, the CDR3 reads TGCGCCAGCAAAAGGGGGGCAGGGGACTCTGGAAACACCATATATTTT. The V gene is TRBV4-3, the J gene TRBJ1-3; weak D call: TRBD1 (6 bases). The germline V gene has CDR1 LGHNA and CDR2 YSLEER. The CDR3 runs 16 residues. V lost 7 bases, J lost 0 bases, and 16 bases lay in between.

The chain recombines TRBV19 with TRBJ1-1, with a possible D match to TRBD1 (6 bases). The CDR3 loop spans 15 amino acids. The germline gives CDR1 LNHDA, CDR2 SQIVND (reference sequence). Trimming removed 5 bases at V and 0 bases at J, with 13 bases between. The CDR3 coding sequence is TGTGCCAGTAGTGTTGGACAGATCATGAACACTGAAGCTTTCTTT. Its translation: CASSVGQIMNTEAFF.

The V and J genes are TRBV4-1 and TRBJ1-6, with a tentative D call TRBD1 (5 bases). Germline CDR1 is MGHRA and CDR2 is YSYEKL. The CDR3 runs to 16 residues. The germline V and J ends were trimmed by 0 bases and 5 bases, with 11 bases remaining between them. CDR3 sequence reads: CASSQDPGRDNSPLHF. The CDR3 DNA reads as TGCGCCAGCAGCCAAGATCCGGGGCGGGATAATTCACCCCTCCACTTT.

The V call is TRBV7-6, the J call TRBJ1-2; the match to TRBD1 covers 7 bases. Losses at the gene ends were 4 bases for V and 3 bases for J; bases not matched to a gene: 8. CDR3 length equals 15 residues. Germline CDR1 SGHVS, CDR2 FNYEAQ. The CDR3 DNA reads TGTGCCAGCAGCTCAACGACAGGGACCGACTATGGCTACACCTTC. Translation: CASSSTTGTDYGYTF.

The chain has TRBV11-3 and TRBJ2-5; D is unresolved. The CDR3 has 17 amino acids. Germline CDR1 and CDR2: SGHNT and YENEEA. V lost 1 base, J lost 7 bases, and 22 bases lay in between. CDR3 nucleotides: TGTGCCAGCAGCTTAGGGTCGGCTGGGCGGCTCCGAGGGACCCAGTACTTC. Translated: CASSLGSAGRLRGTQYF. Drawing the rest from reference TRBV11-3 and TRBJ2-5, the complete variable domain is EAGVVQSPRYKIIEKKQPVAFWCNPISGHNTLYWYLQNLGQGPELLIRYENEEAVDDSQLPKDRFSAERLKGVDSTLKIQPAELGDSAVYLCASSLGSAGRLRGTQYFGPGTRLLVL.

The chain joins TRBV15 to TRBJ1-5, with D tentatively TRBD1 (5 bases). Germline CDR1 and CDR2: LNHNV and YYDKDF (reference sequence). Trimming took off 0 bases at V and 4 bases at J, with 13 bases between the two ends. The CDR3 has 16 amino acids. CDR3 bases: TGTGCCACCAGCAGAGATAACACGGGGCCAAATCAGCCCCAGCATTTT. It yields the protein CATSRDNTGPNQPQHF.

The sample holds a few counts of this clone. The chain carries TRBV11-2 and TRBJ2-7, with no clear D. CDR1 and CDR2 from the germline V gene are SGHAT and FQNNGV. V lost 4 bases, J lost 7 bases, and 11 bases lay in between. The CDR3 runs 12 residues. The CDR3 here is CASSSLMREQYF. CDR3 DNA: TGTGCCAGCAGCTCCCTGATGAGGGAGCAGTACTTC.

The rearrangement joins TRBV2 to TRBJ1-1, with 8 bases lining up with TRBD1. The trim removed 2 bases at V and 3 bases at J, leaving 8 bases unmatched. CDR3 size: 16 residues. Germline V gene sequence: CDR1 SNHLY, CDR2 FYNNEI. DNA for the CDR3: TGTGCCAGCAGTGAACAGGGGGCGCGTCCCCACACTGAAGCTTTCTTT. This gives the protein CASSEQGARPHTEAFF.

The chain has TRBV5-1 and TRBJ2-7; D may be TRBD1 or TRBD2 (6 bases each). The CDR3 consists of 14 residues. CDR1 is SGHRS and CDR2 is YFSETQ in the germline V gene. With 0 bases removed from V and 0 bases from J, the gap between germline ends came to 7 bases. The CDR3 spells CASSLEGGSYEQYF. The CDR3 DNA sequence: TGCGCCAGCAGCTTGGAGGGGGGCTCCTACGAGCAGTACTTC.

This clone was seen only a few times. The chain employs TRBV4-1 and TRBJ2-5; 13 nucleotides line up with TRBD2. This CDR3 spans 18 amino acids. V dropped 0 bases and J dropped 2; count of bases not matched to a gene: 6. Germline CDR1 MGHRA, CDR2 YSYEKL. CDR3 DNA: TGCGCCAGCAGCCAAGATCATGGGACTAGCGGGGTTCAAGAGACCCAGTACTTC. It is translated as CASSQDHGTSGVQETQYF.

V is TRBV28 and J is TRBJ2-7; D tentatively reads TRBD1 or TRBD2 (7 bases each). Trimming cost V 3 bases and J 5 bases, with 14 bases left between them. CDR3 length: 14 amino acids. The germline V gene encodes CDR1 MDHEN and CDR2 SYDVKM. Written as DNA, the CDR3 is TGTGCCAGCAGTTTTCCGACAGGGAGGGACGAGCAGTACTTC. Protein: CASSFPTGRDEQYF. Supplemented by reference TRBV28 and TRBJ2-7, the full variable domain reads DVKVTQSSRYLVKRTGEKVFLECVQDMDHENMFWYRQDPGLGLRLIYFSYDVKMKEKGDIPEGYSVSREKKERFSLILESASTNQTSMYLCASSFPTGRDEQYFGPGTRLTVT.

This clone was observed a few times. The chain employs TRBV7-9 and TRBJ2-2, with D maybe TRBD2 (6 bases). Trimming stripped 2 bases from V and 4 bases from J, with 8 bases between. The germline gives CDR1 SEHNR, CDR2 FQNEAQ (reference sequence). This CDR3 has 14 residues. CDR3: CASSLTAGTGELFF. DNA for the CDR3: TGTGCCAGCAGCTTAACAGCGGGCACCGGGGAGCTGTTTTTT. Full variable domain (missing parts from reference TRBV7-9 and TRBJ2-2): DTGVSQNPRHKITKRGQNVTFRCDPISEHNRLYWYRQTLGQGPEFLTYFQNEAQLEKSRLLSDRFSAERPKGSFSTLEIQRTEQGDSAMYLCASSLTAGTGELFFGEGSRLTVL.

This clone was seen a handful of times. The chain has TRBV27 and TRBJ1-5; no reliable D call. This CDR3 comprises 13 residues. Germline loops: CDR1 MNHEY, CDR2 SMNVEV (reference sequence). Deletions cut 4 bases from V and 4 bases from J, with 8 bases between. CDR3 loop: CASSWAGNQPQHF. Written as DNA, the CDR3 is TGTGCCAGCAGTTGGGCAGGAAATCAGCCCCAGCATTTT.

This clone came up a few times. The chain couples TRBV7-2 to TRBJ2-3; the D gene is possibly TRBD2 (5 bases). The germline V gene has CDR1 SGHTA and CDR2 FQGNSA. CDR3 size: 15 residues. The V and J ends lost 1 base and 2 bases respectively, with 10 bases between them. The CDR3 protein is CASSLGRVNTDTQYF. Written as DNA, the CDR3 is TGTGCCAGCAGCTTAGGGCGGGTTAACACAGATACGCAGTATTTT.

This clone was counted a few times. CDR3 nucleotides: TGTGCCAGCTCACCACTGACAGCAGGGGGAAATGAGCAGTTCTTC. Amino acids: CASSPLTAGGNEQFF. The chain recombines TRBV18 with TRBJ2-1; 7 nucleotides match TRBD1. This CDR3 region has 15 residues. The J segment lost 7 bases and the V segment lost 1 base, leaving 7 bases of the junction unmatched. Germline CDR1 and CDR2: KGHSH and LQKENI.

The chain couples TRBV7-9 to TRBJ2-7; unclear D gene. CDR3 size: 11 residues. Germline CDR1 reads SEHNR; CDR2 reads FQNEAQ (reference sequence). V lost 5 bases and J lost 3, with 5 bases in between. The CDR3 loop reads CASSVNYEQYF. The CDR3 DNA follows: TGTGCCAGCAGCGTGAACTACGAGCAGTACTTC.

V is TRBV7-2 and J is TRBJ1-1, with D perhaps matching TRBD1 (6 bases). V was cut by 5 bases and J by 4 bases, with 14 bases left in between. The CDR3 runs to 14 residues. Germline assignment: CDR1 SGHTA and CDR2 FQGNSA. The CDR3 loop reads CASSPRTVGTEAFF. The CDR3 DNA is TGTGCCAGCAGCCCAAGGACAGTCGGCACTGAAGCTTTCTTT. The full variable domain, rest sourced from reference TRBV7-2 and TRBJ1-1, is GAGVSQSPSNKVTEKGKDVELRCDPISGHTALYWYRQSLGQGLEFLIYFQGNSAPDKSGLPSDRFSAERTGGSVSTLTIQRTQQEDSAVYLCASSPRTVGTEAFFGQGTRLTVV.

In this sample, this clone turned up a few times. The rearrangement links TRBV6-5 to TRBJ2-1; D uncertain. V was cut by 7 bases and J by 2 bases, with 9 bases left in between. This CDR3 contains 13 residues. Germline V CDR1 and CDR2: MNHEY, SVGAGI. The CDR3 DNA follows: TGTGCCAGCACTAAGTTCCCCTACAATGAGCAGTTCTTC. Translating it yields CASTKFPYNEQFF.

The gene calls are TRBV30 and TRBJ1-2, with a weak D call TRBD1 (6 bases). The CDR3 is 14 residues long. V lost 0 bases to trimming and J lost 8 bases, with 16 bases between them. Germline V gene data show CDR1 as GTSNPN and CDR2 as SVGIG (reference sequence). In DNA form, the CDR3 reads TGTGCCTGGAGTGTATCGCCCACAGGGCGCGGCTACACCTTC. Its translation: CAWSVSPTGRGYTF.

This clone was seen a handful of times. The CDR3 is CASSSQRGYTDTQYF. CDR3 in DNA: TGCGCCAGCAGCTCGCAGCGGGGCTACACAGATACGCAGTATTTT. The chain has TRBV5-1 and TRBJ2-3; 7 bases map to TRBD2. J was trimmed by 2 bases and V by 3 bases; bases with no gene match: 6. The CDR3 runs to 15 residues. The germline V gene encodes CDR1 SGHRS and CDR2 YFSETQ.

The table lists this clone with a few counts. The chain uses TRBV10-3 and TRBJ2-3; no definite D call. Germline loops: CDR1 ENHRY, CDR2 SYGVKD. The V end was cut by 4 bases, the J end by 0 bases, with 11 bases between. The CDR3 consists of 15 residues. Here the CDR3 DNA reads TGTGCCATCAGTGGCACTGACTCTAGCACAGATACGCAGTATTTT. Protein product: CAISGTDSSTDTQYF.

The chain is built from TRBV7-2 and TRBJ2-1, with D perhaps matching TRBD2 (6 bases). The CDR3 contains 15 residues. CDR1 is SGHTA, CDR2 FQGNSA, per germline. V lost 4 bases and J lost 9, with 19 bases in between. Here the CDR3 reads CASSSGLHSYGEQFF. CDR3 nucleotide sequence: TGTGCCAGCAGCTCGGGACTCCACTCGTATGGTGAGCAGTTCTTC.

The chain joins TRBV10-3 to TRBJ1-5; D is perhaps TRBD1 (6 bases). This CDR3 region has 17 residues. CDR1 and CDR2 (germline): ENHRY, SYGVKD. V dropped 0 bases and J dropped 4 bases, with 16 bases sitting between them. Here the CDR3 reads CAISESTGLRKNQPQHF. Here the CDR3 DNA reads TGTGCCATCAGTGAGTCCACAGGGCTGAGGAAAAATCAGCCCCAGCATTTT.

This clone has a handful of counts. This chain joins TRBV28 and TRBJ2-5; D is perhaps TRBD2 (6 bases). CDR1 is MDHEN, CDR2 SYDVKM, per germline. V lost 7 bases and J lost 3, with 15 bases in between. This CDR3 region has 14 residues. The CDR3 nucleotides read TGTGCCAGCACCCAGGTTGGAGGGGAAGAGACCCAGTACTTC. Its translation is CASTQVGGEETQYF.

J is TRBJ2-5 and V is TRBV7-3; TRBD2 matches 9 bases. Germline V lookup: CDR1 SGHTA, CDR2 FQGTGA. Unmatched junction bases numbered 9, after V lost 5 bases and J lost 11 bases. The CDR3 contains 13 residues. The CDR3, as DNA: TGTGCCAGCAGCCAAGGGGGACTAGCAGAGCAGTACTTC. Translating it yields CASSQGGLAEQYF.

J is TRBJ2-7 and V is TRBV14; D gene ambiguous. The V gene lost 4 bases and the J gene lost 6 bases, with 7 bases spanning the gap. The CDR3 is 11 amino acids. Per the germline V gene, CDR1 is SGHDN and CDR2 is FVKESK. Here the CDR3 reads CASSRASEQYF. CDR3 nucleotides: TGTGCCAGCAGCCGGGCCAGCGAGCAGTACTTC.